Listed here are 8 T cell receptor beta chains from one sample, sequenced in a study of cytomegalovirus exposure and HLA in healthy donors. PCR used 60 Vbeta primers and 13 Jbeta primers. Libraries were prepared by immunoSEQ multiplex PCR; TCRdb keeps only in-frame clonotypes and omits some of them. Here the sample spans fewer than 180,000 clones, about four fifths being singletons. Sequencing input: PBMCs. Receptors originate from a human donor in good health.

The J gene is TRBJ1-1, the V gene TRBV4-2, with D unresolved. The CDR3 contains 13 residues. Germline values: CDR1 LGHNA, CDR2 YNFKEQ. Trimming pared 7 bases from V and 3 bases from J, leaving 12 bases between. The CDR3 protein is CASNGQDYTEAFF. The CDR3 region has the DNA TGTGCCAGCAACGGCCAGGACTACACTGAAGCTTTCTTT.

The rearrangement links TRBV5-4 to TRBJ2-2; 7 nucleotides line up with TRBD2. V lost 4 bases, J lost 0 bases, and 3 bases stayed unmatched. This CDR3 is 15 amino acids long. The germline V gene has CDR1 SGHNT and CDR2 YYREEE (reference sequence). The CDR3 loop is CASSGGETNTGELFF. The CDR3 DNA sequence: TGTGCCAGCAGCGGGGGGGAGACGAACACCGGGGAGCTGTTTTTT.

Comments on this clone: One junction end disagrees with the germline gene, perhaps due to a read error. J is TRBJ1-2 and V is TRBV6-5; possibly TRBD1 for D (5 bases). The germline gives CDR1 MNHEY, CDR2 SVGAGI. The CDR3 sequence is 13 residues long. The CDR3 region has the DNA TGTGCCAGCAGTTTTCAGGGTGTATGGGGCTACCCCTTC. This codes for CASSFQGVWGYPF.

The CDR3 DNA reads as TGTGCCAGCAGCTTATACAATGAGCAGTTCTTC. Protein: CASSLYNEQFF. The chain recombines TRBV6-1 with TRBJ2-1; the D is unclear. Germline loops: CDR1 MNHNS, CDR2 SASEGT. The CDR3 consists of 11 residues. Trimming removed 6 bases at V and 4 bases at J, with 4 bases between.

The V call is TRBV5-4, the J call TRBJ1-1; no firm D call. Trimming took 3 bases from V and 3 from J, leaving 9 bases between them. The CDR3 loop spans 13 amino acids. In germline, CDR1 is SGHNT, CDR2 YYREEE (reference sequence). Here the CDR3 DNA reads TGTGCCAGCAGCTCCCCACCGGACACTGAAGCTTTCTTT. It specifies CASSSPPDTEAFF.

The chain has TRBV6-5 and TRBJ1-1; weak D call: TRBD1 (5 bases). CDR3 size: 15 residues. The germline gives CDR1 MNHEY, CDR2 SVGAGI. V dropped 6 bases and J dropped 2 bases, with 16 bases sitting between them. This CDR3 reads CASRVSGGGNTEAFF. In nucleotides, the CDR3 is TGTGCCAGCAGGGTTTCGGGGGGAGGCAACACTGAAGCTTTCTTT.

This chain joins TRBV9 and TRBJ1-3; the D is unclear. V shed 2 bases and J shed 4 bases, with 16 bases lying between them. This CDR3 contains 16 residues. Germline CDR1 is SGDLS and CDR2 is YYNGEE. DNA for the CDR3: TGTGCCAGCAGCGTCGCGACTCCTTCGCGCGGAAACACCATATATTTT. This translates into CASSVATPSRGNTIYF.

This clone was seen a handful of times. The identical CDR3 is also encoded by other nucleotide sequences in the sample. The CDR3, as DNA: TGTGCCAGCAGTTACTCGAGACAGGGAGAAGCTTTCTTT. This sequence encodes CASSYSRQGEAFF. The V call is TRBV6-5, the J call TRBJ1-1, with 7 bases fitting TRBD1. V lost 0 bases and J lost 8; bases outside the gene matches: 3. The CDR3 length is 13 residues. Germline V gene lookup returns CDR1 MNHEY and CDR2 SVGAGI.